A single sample is the source of the 5 T cell receptor beta chains below, sequenced in a study of brain T cells in children with intractable seizures (dated by TCRdb to about 2021). The intended sense of this specimen's time point label: resected brain tissue, or blood drawn just prior to surgery. The protocol used for the library was the immunoSEQ multiplex PCR assay. Held by TCRdb, this immuneACCESS table contains in-frame sequences only and omits some clones. Under half of the omission traces to an unresolved V gene where checked; the cause of the rest is unknown. This sample is represented by 88,000 or so clones; approximately 89% of them were singletons. The ten largest account for approximately 24% of the sample. The source was peripheral blood, collected at surgery. These receptors all come from a girl aged 2 to 10 with Rasmussen encephalitis and intractable seizures.

V gene TRBV5-4 combines with J gene TRBJ2-1, with 7 bases lining up with TRBD1. V lost 2 bases to trimming and J lost 4 bases; unmatched junction nucleotides: 9. Germline CDR1 reads SGHNT; CDR2 reads YYREEE (reference sequence). The CDR3 sequence is 16 residues long. The CDR3 here is CASSFRTGVGYNEQFF. Here the CDR3 DNA reads TGTGCCAGCAGCTTTCGTACAGGGGTGGGGTACAATGAGCAGTTCTTC.

V and J are TRBV6-5 and TRBJ1-1; no firm D call. There are 16 residues in the CDR3. Germline values: CDR1 MNHEY, CDR2 SVGAGI. The V end was cut by 0 bases, the J end by 11 bases, with 22 bases between. The CDR3 bases are TGTGCCAGCAGTTACTCTCTAGTTGAGGCAGGTGATATGGCTTTCTTT. This gives the protein CASSYSLVEAGDMAFF.

V is TRBV5-6 and J is TRBJ2-5; D gene uncertain. V was trimmed by 6 bases and J by 3 bases, leaving 18 bases between them. CDR3 length equals 15 residues. Germline lookup yields CDR1 SGHDT and CDR2 YYEEEE. CDR3 protein: CASTSSYSQKETQYF. In DNA form, the CDR3 reads TGTGCCAGCACCTCTTCGTACAGCCAAAAAGAGACCCAGTACTTC.

This clone was detected once. The chain employs TRBV7-6 and TRBJ2-7; tentatively, D is TRBD1 or TRBD2 (5 bases each). V was pared by 5 bases and J by 4 bases, with 18 bases between. The germline V gene has CDR1 SGHVS and CDR2 FNYEAQ. This CDR3 comprises 15 residues. CDR3 sequence reads: CASSPSGTRAYEQYF. For the CDR3, the DNA is TGTGCCAGCAGCCCGTCCGGGACGAGGGCTTACGAGCAGTACTTC.

J is TRBJ1-5 and V is TRBV27; D is unresolved. Trimming removed 3 bases from V and 5 bases from J, with 8 bases in between. This CDR3 comprises 13 residues. Germline V gene data show CDR1 as MNHEY and CDR2 as SMNVEV (reference sequence). CDR3 nucleotide sequence: TGTGCCAGCAGTTTGGACGGGGATCAGCCCCAGCATTTT. This sequence encodes CASSLDGDQPQHF.